These 32 T cell receptor beta chains were sequenced from one sample in a study of early stage breast cancer tumors. Libraries were prepared by immunoSEQ multiplex PCR; TCRdb keeps only in-frame clonotypes and omits some of them. The sample has some 30,000 clones, about 83% seen once. Input material: blood. The receptors stem from a person aged 50-59 years with breast cancer.

The CDR3 region is CASSPDRGAHYEQYF. CDR3 nucleotide sequence: TGTGCCAGCAGCCCGGACAGGGGGGCACACTACGAGCAGTACTTC. The chain employs TRBV5-5 and TRBJ2-7, with TRBD1 matching 10 bases. The CDR3 spans 15 residues. J was trimmed by 3 bases and V by 4 bases; bases with no gene match: 7. CDR1 is SGHKS and CDR2 is YYEKEE in the germline V gene (reference sequence). The whole variable domain, filled in from reference TRBV5-5 and TRBJ2-7, reads DAGVTQSPTHLIKTRGQQVTLRCSPISGHKSVSWYQQVLGQGPQFIFQYYEKEERGRGNFPDRFSARQFPNYSSELNVNALLLGDSALYLCASSPDRGAHYEQYFGPGTRLTVT.

The chain couples TRBV9 to TRBJ2-2, with 7 bases matching TRBD1. There are 16 residues in the CDR3. Looked up from germline, CDR1 is SGDLS and CDR2 is YYNGEE. With V trimmed by 3 bases and J by 5 bases, 10 bases remained unmatched. In nucleotides, the CDR3 is TGTGCCAGCAGCGCGTTCCGGGACAGAGGAACCGGGGAGCTGTTTTTT. Protein: CASSAFRDRGTGELFF.

This clone was observed once. The chain is built from TRBV29-1 and TRBJ1-2; D is unclear. The germline V gene has CDR1 SQVTM and CDR2 ANQGSEA. V dropped 5 bases and J dropped 6 bases, with 10 bases sitting between them. The CDR3 consists of 11 residues. DNA for the CDR3: TGCAGCGTTTCCGGCGGCCATGGCTACACCTTC. Protein product: CSVSGGHGYTF.

CDR3 DNA: TGCGCCAGCAGCTTGGTTGGGGATCTTGGCGGGGAGCTGTTTTTT. Protein product: CASSLVGDLGGELFF. The V call is TRBV5-1, the J call TRBJ2-2; D is unclear. The CDR3 loop spans 15 amino acids. Trimming cost V 0 bases and J 7 bases, with 13 bases left between them. CDR1 and CDR2 (germline): SGHRS, YFSETQ.

The CDR3 sequence: CASSSQQGATGELFF. The CDR3 DNA reads TGTGCCAGTAGTTCACAACAGGGGGCGACGGGGGAGCTGTTTTTT. The chain carries TRBV19 and TRBJ2-2, with TRBD1 identical over 9 bases. The V gene's germline CDR1 is LNHDA and CDR2 SQIVND (reference sequence). CDR3 length: 15 residues. V lost 5 bases to trimming and J lost 8 bases; unmatched junction nucleotides: 9.

The chain recombines TRBV7-9 with TRBJ2-7, with TRBD2 matching 10 bases. Germline V CDR1 and CDR2: SEHNR, FQNEAQ (reference sequence). V shed 4 bases, J shed 5 bases, and the junction held 14 bases outside the gene matches. This CDR3 region has 17 residues. The CDR3 spells CASSSSGGALFIHEQYF. CDR3 DNA sequence: TGTGCCAGCAGCTCCAGCGGGGGGGCCTTGTTTATCCACGAGCAGTACTTC.

The chain links TRBV29-1 to TRBJ2-7, with 9 positions matching TRBD1. The ends lost 3 bases at V and 4 bases at J; junction bases unmatched: 4. There are 13 residues in the CDR3. Germline lookup yields CDR1 SQVTM and CDR2 ANQGSEA. The CDR3: CSVEGQGFYEQYF. DNA for the CDR3: TGCAGCGTTGAGGGACAGGGATTTTACGAGCAGTACTTC.

The J gene is TRBJ1-2, the V gene TRBV27; D gene ambiguous. This CDR3 is 15 amino acids long. The germline V gene encodes CDR1 MNHEY and CDR2 SMNVEV (reference sequence). The V gene lost 2 bases and the J gene lost 0 bases, with 10 bases spanning the gap. The CDR3 coding sequence is TGTGCCAGCAGTTTACGGGCCCCCCCTAACTATGGCTACACCTTC. It yields the protein CASSLRAPPNYGYTF.

The chain joins TRBV19 to TRBJ2-2; TRBD2 is a possible D gene (5 bases). V shed 5 bases and J shed 5 bases, with 12 bases lying between them. Germline assignment: CDR1 LNHDA and CDR2 SQIVND (reference sequence). CDR3 length: 14 residues. CDR3: CASSAGGGTGELFF. For the CDR3, the DNA is TGTGCCAGTAGTGCAGGAGGCGGGACCGGGGAGCTGTTTTTT.

The V call is TRBV9, the J call TRBJ2-3, with D possibly matching TRBD2 (5 bases). V was clipped by 1 base and J by 0 bases, with 15 bases between them. Germline V gene sequence: CDR1 SGDLS, CDR2 YYNGEE. This CDR3 is 17 amino acids long. The CDR3 nucleotides are TGTGCCAGCAGCGTAAGTATAGCGACGACTAGCACAGATACGCAGTATTTT. As protein: CASSVSIATTSTDTQYF. The full variable domain, rest sourced from reference TRBV9 and TRBJ2-3, is DSGVTQTPKHLITATGQRVTLRCSPRSGDLSVYWYQQSLDQGLQFLIQYYNGEERAKGNILERFSAQQFPDLHSELNLSSLELGDSALYFCASSVSIATTSTDTQYFGPGTRLTVL.

This sequence joins TRBV7-9 and TRBJ2-7; the D gene is possibly TRBD1 (5 bases). In germline, CDR1 is SEHNR, CDR2 FQNEAQ (reference sequence). V lost 4 bases and J 2 bases, leaving 15 bases between the germline ends. The CDR3 has 15 amino acids. This CDR3 reads CASSSGWTPPYEQYF. DNA of the CDR3: TGTGCCAGCAGCTCCGGCTGGACACCACCCTACGAGCAGTACTTC.

This clone has just one count. This chain links TRBV7-2 with TRBJ1-5; D not resolved. There are 14 residues in the CDR3. Between the trimmed V and J ends, which lost 8 bases and 3 bases, there was a span of 14 bases. Germline CDR1 is SGHTA and CDR2 is FQGNSA. The CDR3 DNA sequence: TGTGCCAGCGTCATGGAGGGAGACAATCAGCCCCAGCATTTT. Its translation: CASVMEGDNQPQHF.

V and J are TRBV5-1 and TRBJ2-5, with unresolved D. V lost 4 bases and J lost 2, with 3 bases in between. CDR1 is SGHRS, CDR2 YFSETQ, per germline. The CDR3 loop spans 11 amino acids. The CDR3 reads CASSIQETQYF. Written as DNA, the CDR3 is TGCGCCAGCAGCATACAAGAGACCCAGTACTTC.

The rearrangement joins TRBV4-1 to TRBJ2-7; 8 bases align to TRBD2. The CDR3 spans 16 residues. V lost 1 base and J lost 2; bases outside the gene matches: 7. Germline CDR1 MGHRA, CDR2 YSYEKL. The CDR3 loop reads CASSQGWAAGAYEQYF. CDR3 in DNA: TGCGCCAGCAGCCAAGGGTGGGCAGCGGGGGCCTACGAGCAGTACTTC.

This clone was recorded once. The V and J genes are TRBV2 and TRBJ2-3; weak D call: TRBD2 (6 bases). Germline V gene data show CDR1 as SNHLY and CDR2 as FYNNEI. Deletions cut 4 bases from V and 2 bases from J, with 13 bases between. The CDR3 extends over 15 amino acids. CDR3 loop: CASSGGLPSTDTQYF. In DNA, the CDR3 is TGTGCCAGCAGTGGGGGACTGCCGTCCACAGATACGCAGTATTTT.

Points on this clone: At one of its ends the junction is not consistent with the germline gene, which may arise from a read error. In the same sample, other DNA sequences code for this CDR3. V usage is TRBV10-3 and J usage is TRBJ2-7; a possible D gene is TRBD1 (6 bases). This CDR3 is built from 11 residues. From germline, CDR1 is ENHRY and CDR2 SYGVKD. CDR3 sequence: CASRDTSQQYF. The CDR3 nucleotides read TGTGCCAGTCGGGACACCTCACAGCAGTACTTT.

The chain joins TRBV7-3 to TRBJ2-7; D tentatively fits TRBD1 or TRBD2 (5 bases each). The V gene lost 5 bases and the J gene lost 0 bases, with 8 bases spanning the gap. The CDR3 consists of 13 residues. Germline values: CDR1 SGHTA, CDR2 FQGTGA. CDR3 sequence reads: CASSPGRSYEQYF. CDR3 DNA: TGTGCCAGCAGCCCGGGACGCTCCTACGAGCAGTACTTC. The full variable domain, rest sourced from reference TRBV7-3 and TRBJ2-7, is GAGVSQTPSNKVTEKGKYVELRCDPISGHTALYWYRQSLGQGPEFLIYFQGTGAADDSGLPNDRFFAVRPEGSVSTLKIQRTERGDSAVYLCASSPGRSYEQYFGPGTRLTVT.

This rearrangement joins TRBV7-2 to TRBJ2-5; no firm D call. The CDR3 runs 14 residues. The V end lost 8 bases, the J end lost 1 base, and 14 bases lay between the germline ends. CDR1 and CDR2 (germline): SGHTA, FQGNSA. CDR3 nucleotides: TGTGCCAGCTGTGGCGACACTTTCCAAGAGACCCAGTACTTC. Its protein is CASCGDTFQETQYF.

This clone came up a few times. The CDR3 DNA reads TGTGCCAGTAGCCTGGGGAGGGCGCAGCCCCAGCATTTT. Encoded protein: CASSLGRAQPQHF. The chain recombines TRBV19 with TRBJ1-5, with unresolved D. This CDR3 comprises 13 residues. The V gene's germline CDR1 is LNHDA and CDR2 SQIVND (reference sequence). V was pared by 6 bases and J by 7 bases, with 13 bases between.

The rearrangement uses TRBV28 and TRBJ1-6; 7 bases agree with TRBD1. Losses at the gene ends were 10 bases for V and 7 bases for J; bases not matched to a gene: 7. This CDR3 has 13 residues. The V gene's germline CDR1 is MDHEN and CDR2 SYDVKM. CDR3 DNA sequence: TGTGCCACCCCAGGGGGTGAGAATTCACCCCTCCACTTT. Protein: CATPGGENSPLHF.

This clone was detected only a few times. The V gene is TRBV5-6, the J gene TRBJ1-6; TRBD1 might be the D (6 bases). The length of the CDR3 is 16 residues. The V end lost 1 base, the J end lost 7 bases, and 15 bases lay between the germline ends. CDR1 is SGHDT, CDR2 YYEEEE, per germline. In DNA form, the CDR3 reads TGTGCCAGCAGCTTGTACCCAGGGGAGTGGAATTCACCCCTCCACTTT. As protein: CASSLYPGEWNSPLHF.

The chain employs TRBV5-1 and TRBJ2-4, with 9 bases identical to TRBD1. The CDR3 contains 15 residues. CDR1 SGHRS and CDR2 YFSETQ come from the germline V gene. Germline trimming cut 4 bases from V and 6 bases from J; bases unmatched to any gene: 8. The DNA for the CDR3 is TGCGCCAGCAGCACCGGGACAGGGAGAAGAAACATTCAGTACTTC. The encoded protein is CASSTGTGRRNIQYF.

The chain recombines TRBV11-2 with TRBJ1-4, with TRBD1 as a possible D gene (6 bases). Between the trimmed V and J ends, which lost 5 bases and 8 bases, there was a span of 18 bases. Germline CDR1 reads SGHAT; CDR2 reads FQNNGV. This CDR3 is built from 15 residues. The DNA of the CDR3 is TGTGCCAGCAGCCCTGGGGGGGGGCCTCGCGAAAAACTGTTTTTT. This codes for CASSPGGGPREKLFF.

This clone came up once. The chain is built from TRBV19 and TRBJ2-3; 9 bases are a match to TRBD1. With 3 bases clipped from V and 4 bases from J, the junction kept 8 bases outside the gene matches. This CDR3 is 16 amino acids long. Germline V CDR1 and CDR2: LNHDA, SQIVND (reference sequence). The CDR3 region is CASSIGDRGVADTQYF. The CDR3 nucleotides are TGTGCCAGTAGTATCGGAGACAGGGGGGTGGCAGATACGCAGTATTTT.

The genes are TRBV7-6 and TRBJ1-3; no definite D call. Trimming left V 4 bases short and J 6 bases short, with 19 bases between. The CDR3 contains 16 residues. Looked up from germline, CDR1 is SGHVS and CDR2 is FNYEAQ. The CDR3 is CASSSTTSRGLNTIYF. The CDR3 coding sequence is TGTGCCAGCAGCTCCACGACGTCCCGAGGTCTAAACACCATATATTTT. Together with reference TRBV7-6 and TRBJ1-3, the CDR3 gives the full variable domain: GAGVSQSPRYKVTKRGQDVALRCDPISGHVSLYWYRQALGQGPEFLTYFNYEAQQDKSGLPNDRFSAERPEGSISTLTIQRTEQRDSAMYRCASSSTTSRGLNTIYFGEGSWLTVV.

DNA for the CDR3: TGTGCCAGCAGCCCACGGCTGGAGGTCCGCGATACGCAGTATTTT. This gives the protein CASSPRLEVRDTQYF. This sequence joins TRBV5-6 and TRBJ2-3; a possible D gene is TRBD2 (5 bases). CDR1 is SGHDT and CDR2 is YYEEEE in the germline V gene. The CDR3 totals 15 residues. Trimming removed 4 bases from V and 6 bases from J, with 18 bases in between.

This chain links TRBV19 with TRBJ2-7, with 9 bases lining up with TRBD1. Trimming cost V 5 bases and J 4 bases; bases outside gene matches: 9. The germline CDR1 and CDR2 sequences are LNHDA and SQIVND (reference sequence). This CDR3 spans 15 amino acids. The CDR3 is CASSQPDRGRYEQYF. In nucleotides, the CDR3 is TGTGCCAGTAGTCAGCCGGACAGGGGAAGGTACGAGCAGTACTTC.

This clone occurred a few times. The gene calls are TRBV5-6 and TRBJ2-6, with D perhaps matching TRBD2 (5 bases). In germline, CDR1 is SGHDT, CDR2 YYEEEE. The CDR3 is 15 amino acids. Trimming pared 4 bases from V and 0 bases from J, leaving 8 bases between. The CDR3 region has the DNA TGTGCCAGCAGCCCGGAGGTCTCTGGGGCCAACGTCCTGACTTTC. Its protein is CASSPEVSGANVLTF.

The chain joins TRBV15 to TRBJ1-6; D unresolved. V shed 0 bases and J shed 6 bases, with 12 bases lying between them. The length of the CDR3 is 16 residues. CDR1 LNHNV and CDR2 YYDKDF come from the germline V gene (reference sequence). The CDR3 here is CATSRDGVRPNSPLHF. CDR3 nucleotide sequence: TGTGCCACCAGCAGAGATGGTGTACGGCCTAATTCACCCCTCCACTTT.

CDR3 nucleotides: TGTGCCAGCAGTGAGGGACCCCCCTACGAGCAGTACTTC. Encoded protein: CASSEGPPYEQYF. The chain links TRBV6-1 to TRBJ2-5; D tentatively fits TRBD1 or TRBD2 (5 bases each). TRBJ2-7 explains the end of the DNA better; the J call may be wrong. CDR3 length equals 13 residues. CDR1 and CDR2 (germline): MNHNS, SASEGT.

CDR3 in amino acids: CASSLLAAGTGANVLTF. The CDR3 DNA sequence: TGTGCCAGCAGCTTATTAGCGGCGGGGACCGGGGCCAACGTCCTGACTTTC. The J gene is TRBJ2-6, the V gene TRBV11-2, with a weak D call TRBD2 (6 bases). The CDR3 is 17 amino acids. Germline CDR1 is SGHAT and CDR2 is FQNNGV. V lost 2 bases and J lost 4, with 15 bases in between.

This chain connects TRBV18 to TRBJ1-1, with D uncertain. The CDR3 runs to 13 residues. Germline CDR1 KGHSH, CDR2 LQKENI. Trimming pared 4 bases from V and 0 bases from J, leaving 6 bases between. The CDR3 nucleotides read TGTGCCAGCTCACGGGGATTGAACACTGAAGCTTTCTTT. This sequence encodes CASSRGLNTEAFF. The complete variable domain, with remaining parts taken from reference TRBV18 and TRBJ1-1, reads NAGVMQNPRHLVRRRGQEARLRCSPMKGHSHVYWYRQLPEEGLKFMVYLQKENIIDESGMPKERFSAEFPKEGPSILRIQQVVRGDSAAYFCASSRGLNTEAFFGQGTRLTVV.